The rows below give T cell receptor beta chains drawn from one sample of a study of blood T cell repertoires in COVID-19. Some clones are missing from TCRdb's copy, which holds only in-frame ones; the method was immunoSEQ multiplex PCR. Altogether fewer than 100,000 clones are present, approximately 86% being singletons, with the ten largest covering less than 9%. Sequencing was done on a sample of peripheral blood. These receptors all stem from a man aged 55 to 69 with acute or convalescent COVID-19. Both conserved end residues are part of each CDR3. The D gene is left open where the match is weak. Size is stated for part of the rows, as once, few or many counts, or as a class when the clone is expanded.

>14|TRBJ1-2|NA|NA|TRBV24-1
CATSVGTSLYGYTF
TGTGCCACCAGTGTAGGGACATCCCTGTATGGCTACACCTTC
>16|TRBJ2-5|NA|TRBD2|TRBV19
CASSARLAGRQETQYF
TGTGCCAGTAGTGCAAGACTAGCGGGGCGCCAAGAGACCCAGTACTTC
>13|TRBJ2-7|NA|TRBD2|TRBV6-6
CASKAGGAYEQYF
TGTGCCAGCAAAGCGGGGGGCGCCTACGAGCAGTACTTC
>14|TRBJ2-7|NA|NA|TRBV12-1
CASSTHSSADEQYF
TGTGCCAGCAGCACCCACTCTAGCGCCGACGAGCAGTACTTC
>15|TRBJ1-1|once|NA|TRBV11-2
CASSRAVGGNTEAFF
TGTGCCAGCAGCCGAGCGGTCGGGGGGAACACTGAAGCTTTCTTT
>17|TRBJ1-2|once|NA|TRBV7-2
CASSLALYYNANYGYTF
TGTGCCAGCAGCTTAGCGTTGTATTACAACGCAAACTATGGCTACACCTTC
>15|TRBJ1-6|NA|NA|TRBV5-1
CASSPRRDSNSPLHF
TGCGCCAGCAGCCCCCGGAGGGATTCTAATTCACCCCTCCACTTT
>16|TRBJ2-3|NA|NA|TRBV6-2/TRBV6-3
CASSYSAGRGTDTQYF
TGTGCCAGCAGTTACTCGGCGGGAAGGGGCACAGATACGCAGTATTTT
>15|TRBJ1-4|NA|NA|TRBV18
CASSPPGKGGEKLFF
TGTGCCAGCTCACCACCGGGAAAAGGAGGAGAAAAACTGTTTTTT
>16|TRBJ2-3|NA|TRBD2|TRBV5-5
CASSQGLAGTSDTQYF
TGTGCCAGCAGCCAGGGACTAGCGGGGACCTCAGATACGCAGTATTTT
>12|TRBJ1-1|NA|NA|TRBV7-2
CASSLATGGAFF
TGTGCCAGCAGCTTAGCGACGGGAGGAGCTTTCTTT
>14|TRBJ1-2|NA|NA|TRBV7-2
CASSLAQGNYGYTF
TGTGCCAGCAGCTTAGCGCAGGGGAACTATGGCTACACCTTC
>13|TRBJ2-1|NA|NA|TRBV6-2/TRBV6-3
CASSYSTGYEQFF
TGTGCCAGCAGTTACTCGACGGGTTATGAGCAGTTCTTC
>14|TRBJ2-6|once|TRBD1|TRBV19
CASKQGSGANVLTF
TGTGCCAGTAAACAGGGGTCTGGGGCCAACGTCCTGACTTTC
>15|TRBJ1-1|NA|TRBD1|TRBV19
CASIPGPGGRAEAFF
TGTGCCAGTATCCCGGGGCCAGGGGGTCGGGCTGAAGCTTTCTTT
>16|TRBJ1-1|few|TRBD1|TRBV14
CASSQRQGILNTEAFF
TGTGCCAGCAGCCAGCGACAGGGTATCCTGAACACTGAAGCTTTCTTT
>12|TRBJ1-3|NA|NA|TRBV21-1
CASRPLRDTIYF
TGTGCCAGCCGTCCCCTTCGGGACACCATATATTTT
>13|TRBJ1-4|NA|NA|TRBV12-3/TRBV12-4
CASSLTGGEKLFF
TGTGCCAGCAGTTTGACAGGTGGTGAAAAACTGTTTTTT
>14|TRBJ1-4|once|NA|TRBV9
CASSVSGVNEKLFF
TGTGCCAGCAGCGTTAGCGGGGTTAATGAAAAACTGTTTTTT
>14|TRBJ2-7|NA|NA|TRBV9
CASSERLSSYEQYF
TGTGCCAGCAGCGAGCGGCTAAGCTCCTACGAGCAGTACTTC
>17|TRBJ1-5|NA|NA|TRBV7-4
CASSSRPPSYSNQPQHF
TGTGCCAGCAGCTCCCGCCCCCCCTCCTATAGCAATCAGCCCCAGCATTTT
>14|TRBJ2-5|NA|NA|TRBV7-9
CASKSGGGSETQYF
TGTGCCAGTAAGAGCGGAGGAGGGTCTGAGACCCAGTACTTC
>16|TRBJ2-7|once|TRBD2|TRBV27
CASSLVGLAETYEQYF
TGTGCCAGCAGTTTAGTGGGACTAGCGGAAACCTACGAGCAGTACTTC
>15|TRBJ1-2|NA|TRBD1|TRBV7-8
CASSLTRGLGYGYTF
TGTGCCAGCAGCTTAACCAGGGGGCTCGGCTATGGCTACACCTTC
>12|TRBJ1-2|few|NA|TRBV7-8
CASLGRNYGYTF
TGTGCCAGCTTAGGGAGGAACTATGGCTACACCTTC
>14|TRBJ2-3|NA|TRBD1|TRBV10-3
CAITRDRRADTQYF
TGTGCCATCACACGGGACAGGAGGGCAGATACGCAGTATTTT
>14|TRBJ2-3|NA|NA|TRBV9
CATSRGVVSDTQYF
TGTGCCACCTCCCGGGGAGTCGTCTCAGATACGCAGTATTTT
>16|TRBJ2-3|NA|NA|TRBV6-6
CASSSLNSGDTDTQYF
TGTGCCAGCAGTTCCCTGAATAGCGGAGACACAGATACGCAGTATTTT
>13|TRBJ1-1|NA|NA|TRBV29-1
CSAKRRGSTEAFF
TGCAGCGCCAAAAGACGGGGGAGCACTGAAGCTTTCTTT
>19|TRBJ2-7|NA|TRBD2|TRBV6-2/TRBV6-3
CASSHRLAGGPMKTYEQYF
TGTGCCAGCAGTCACCGACTAGCGGGGGGCCCGATGAAAACCTACGAGCAGTACTTC
>15|TRBJ2-1|NA|TRBD2|TRBV5-1
CASSHMTSGFNEQFF
TGCGCCAGCAGCCATATGACTAGCGGATTCAATGAGCAGTTCTTC
>15|TRBJ2-5|NA|TRBD2|TRBV7-2
CASSFGGRGQETQYF
TGTGCCAGCAGCTTCGGCGGGAGGGGACAAGAGACCCAGTACTTC
>13|TRBJ1-5|NA|NA|TRBV14
CASSRGSNQPQHF
TGTGCCAGCAGTCGGGGGAGCAATCAGCCCCAGCATTTT
>15|TRBJ1-3|once|NA|TRBV2
CASSTDRLSGNTIYF
TGTGCCAGCAGTACCGACAGGCTCTCTGGAAACACCATATATTTT
>17|TRBJ2-1|NA|TRBD2|TRBV9
CASSATLAGGAYNEQFF
TGTGCCAGCAGCGCGACATTAGCGGGAGGTGCCTACAATGAGCAGTTCTTC
>15|TRBJ2-3|NA|NA|TRBV4-1
CASSQVLMSTDTQYF
TGCGCCAGCAGCCAAGTTTTAATGAGCACAGATACGCAGTATTTT
>14|TRBJ1-4|NA|NA|TRBV6-2/TRBV6-3
CASSYDRLNEKLFF
TGTGCCAGCAGTTACGACAGACTGAATGAAAAACTGTTTTTT
>18|TRBJ2-6|NA|NA|TRBV10-3
CAISESRGRGSGANVLTF
TGTGCCATCAGTGAGTCGAGGGGCAGGGGCTCTGGGGCCAACGTCCTGACTTTC
>14|TRBJ2-1|NA|TRBD2|TRBV11-3
CASSGGGSVNEQFF
TGTGCCAGCAGTGGGGGGGGATCGGTGAATGAGCAGTTCTTC
>13|TRBJ2-5|NA|NA|TRBV5-4
CASSLAGIETQYF
TGTGCCAGCAGCTTGGCAGGGATTGAGACCCAGTACTTC
>13|TRBJ2-1|once|NA|TRBV5-1
CASSLGFFNEQFF
TGCGCCAGCAGCTTGGGTTTCTTTAATGAGCAGTTCTTC
>19|TRBJ2-1|NA|TRBD2|TRBV4-3
CASSQDGLAGGFGYNEQFF
TGCGCCAGCAGCCAAGATGGGCTAGCGGGGGGGTTCGGTTACAATGAGCAGTTCTTC
>16|TRBJ1-1|NA|NA|TRBV3-1/TRBV3-2
CASSPLGRGRRTEAFF
TGTGCCAGCAGCCCGCTCGGGCGAGGGCGTCGCACTGAAGCTTTCTTT
>16|TRBJ1-5|NA|NA|TRBV18
CASSPVGQASNQPQHF
TGTGCCAGCTCACCAGTGGGGCAGGCGAGCAATCAGCCCCAGCATTTT
>12|TRBJ1-2|few|NA|TRBV10-3
CAISDSPEGCTF
TGTGCCATCAGTGACTCCCCGGAGGGGTGCACCTTC
>15|TRBJ1-1|NA|NA|TRBV19
CASRPPPTGTTEAFF
TGTGCCAGTAGGCCCCCGCCGACAGGAACCACTGAAGCTTTCTTT
>15|TRBJ1-1|NA|NA|TRBV13
CASSRGAGTGTEAFF
TGTGCCAGCAGTCGGGGGGCAGGGACTGGAACTGAAGCTTTCTTT
>16|TRBJ2-7|few|TRBD2|TRBV30
CAWSVIGTSGRREQYF
TGTGCCTGGAGTGTAATTGGGACTAGCGGGAGGAGGGAGCAGTACTTC
>14|TRBJ2-1|few|TRBD2|TRBV20-1
CSASVTSAYNEQFF
TGCAGTGCTAGTGTGACTAGCGCCTACAATGAGCAGTTCTTC
>16|TRBJ2-3|NA|NA|TRBV9
CASSPWDKTSTDTQYF
TGTGCCAGCAGCCCCTGGGACAAAACTAGCACAGATACGCAGTATTTT
>17|TRBJ1-2|NA|TRBD1|TRBV19
CASSTWTGTTRGYGYTF
TGTGCCAGTAGTACCTGGACAGGAACCACACGTGGCTATGGCTACACCTTC
>20|TRBJ2-5|NA|TRBD2|TRBV7-8
CASSRDLGTSAQGAKETQYF
TGTGCCAGCAGCCGAGATCTCGGGACTAGCGCCCAAGGGGCCAAAGAGACCCAGTACTTC
>15|TRBJ2-7|NA|TRBD1|TRBV5-1
CASSLGGQGAWEQYF
TGCGCCAGCAGCTTGGGTGGACAGGGGGCGTGGGAGCAGTACTTC
>15|TRBJ2-1|once|TRBD2|TRBV5-1
CASSSTSGSYNEQFF
TGCGCCAGCAGCTCCACTAGCGGCTCCTACAATGAGCAGTTCTTC
>11|TRBJ1-1|once|NA|TRBV20-1
CSARVTGEAFF
TGCAGTGCTAGGGTGACAGGTGAAGCTTTCTTT
>17|TRBJ2-3|NA|NA|TRBV14
CASSQEGRDRYTDTQYF
TGTGCCAGCAGCCAAGAGGGGCGGGACCGATACACAGATACGCAGTATTTT
>14|TRBJ2-5|few|NA|TRBV4-1
CASSKPGLEETQYF
TGCGCCAGCAGCAAACCGGGACTGGAAGAGACCCAGTACTTC
>14|TRBJ2-7|NA|NA|TRBV6-1
CASSEKGDLYEQYF
TGTGCCAGCAGTGAAAAGGGGGATCTCTACGAGCAGTACTTC